This TCR beta chain emerged from a study of Graves' ophthalmopathy and Graves' hyperthyroidism. Each hyperthyroidism patient was newly diagnosed, with under 2 months' duration, and aged 18 to 65. None of the included patients had other autoimmune diseases, uncontrolled infections, pregnancy or lactation, as these led to exclusion. Diagnosis used clinical symptoms, serum thyroxine, TRAb, thyroid ultrasound and orbital computed tomography. The CDR3 has 16 residues. Germline assignment: CDR1 SNHLY and CDR2 FYNNEI. The V gene lost 0 bases and the J gene lost 1 base, with 13 bases spanning the gap. General observations from the study: The study's model predicted ophthalmopathy progression at 70% to 71% sensitivity and 72% to 85% specificity.

For repertoire sequencing, the TCR beta CDR3 regions were amplified from RNA transcripts. In the first round, RT-PCR was carried out with HTBI primers, and a multiplex PCR formed the second round. In TCRdb, the multiplex PCR reads were re-called with MiXCR into one record per CDR3 protein. The table includes around 520,000 distinct CDR3 sequences, roughly 39% detected once. This clonotype was seen many times. What it binds is not known. This chain links TRBV2 with TRBJ2-7; the D gene is possibly TRBD2 (5 bases). Sequenced: peripheral blood or thyroid tissue (not recorded which). The clonotype was recovered from an adult man with Graves' hyperthyroidism. This chain's CDR3 is CASSEATGFGSYEQYF. CDR3 nucleotides: TGTGCCAGCAGTGAAGCGACGGGGTTTGGTTCCTACGAGCAGTACTTC.